This T cell receptor (beta chain) was sequenced during a study of identical twins. Whole-study results and caveats: Reduced insertions were recorded for abundant cord blood beta clonotypes, with no such pattern in memory repertoires.

The table lists this clonotype with many counts. Its antigen is as yet unknown. Each CDR3 protein is one row after TCRdb ran MiXCR on the 5' RACE reads. The sample consists of about 920,000 distinct CDR3 sequences, 9% to 15% of them appearing once. The CDR3 length is 13 residues. The ends were cut back, 3 bases at V and 12 bases at J, with 15 bases in the middle. Germline V gives CDR1 SGHDN, CDR2 FVKESK. Separately, the same data were catalogued under a study of yellow fever vaccine responses in identical twins.

The sample comprised PBMCs. The genes are TRBV14 and TRBJ2-1; D remains ambiguous. The TCR sequence derives from a young woman in good health. CDR3 sequence: CASSQQADLGQFF. The CDR3 bases are TGTGCCAGCAGCCAGCAGGCCGATTTAGGGCAGTTCTTC.